A single sample gave rise to the 3 T cell receptor beta chains below, sequenced in a study of human T cells and chemical hapten exposure (dated by TCRdb to the early 2020s). Total RNA was isolated from unfractionated whole blood collected in Tempus Blood RNA tubes. Libraries were prepared through 5' RACE. Sequenced on an Illumina MiSeq. TCRdb reprocessed the public reads (quality trimming at Q25 with fastp, clone calling with MiXCR) and kept in-frame beta chains. Rows with one shared CDR3 protein collapse into an entry with the most common genes and DNA. For this sample the table gives over 95,000 distinct CDR3 sequences, of which 19% were detected only once. The ten largest account for about 3% of the sample. These receptor sequences come from a human donor in good health.

This chain connects TRBV11-2 to TRBJ1-5, with a weak D call TRBD1 (6 bases). The length of the CDR3 is 17 residues. V was shortened by 3 bases and J by 1 base, with 16 bases between the two germline ends. From germline, CDR1 is SGHAT and CDR2 FQNNGV. CDR3: CASSLGPRGRSNQPQHF. In DNA form, the CDR3 reads TGTGCCAGCAGCTTGGGCCCTAGGGGGAGGAGCAATCAGCCCCAGCATTTT. Based on the CDR3 plus reference TRBV11-2 and TRBJ1-5, the full variable domain is EAGVAQSPRYKIIEKRQSVAFWCNPISGHATLYWYQQILGQGPKLLIQFQNNGVVDDSQLPKDRFSAERLKGVDSTLKIQPAKLEDSAVYLCASSLGPRGRSNQPQHFGDGTRLSIL.

This clonotype occurred a few times. The V and J genes are TRBV12-3 or TRBV12-4 and TRBJ2-4, with unresolved D. The CDR3 is 15 residues long. The V end lost 5 bases, the J end lost 0 bases, and 11 bases lay between the germline ends. Written as DNA, the CDR3 is TGTGCCAGCAGTGACTCGTACCTAGCCAAAAACATTCAGTACTTC. It is translated as CASSDSYLAKNIQYF.

This clonotype was counted a few times. The chain uses TRBV6-5 and TRBJ2-7; D might be TRBD1 or TRBD2, each matching 5 bases. V lost 0 bases and J 4 bases, leaving 13 bases between the germline ends. This CDR3 is 15 amino acids long. Germline values: CDR1 MNHEY, CDR2 SVGAGI. This CDR3 is CASSYSSRGRYEQYF. CDR3 DNA: TGTGCCAGCAGTTACTCGAGTCGGGGACGGTACGAGCAGTACTTC.